Shown below are 12 T cell receptor beta chains from a single sample sequenced in a study of shared clonotypes between healthy human individuals. Sequenced by immunoSEQ multiplex PCR; TCRdb stores in-frame clones only, minus some. The profile shows hundreds of thousands of clones, over 65% of them singletons. The sample consisted of memory CD4+ T cells sorted from blood. Subset meaning: CD45RA-negative fraction. The receptors shown here come from a woman aged 25 to 39 in good health.

This clone was seen a single time. The chain links TRBV20-1 to TRBJ2-3; D is unclear. The CDR3 is 9 residues long. V was trimmed by 6 bases and J by 5 bases, leaving 3 bases between them. CDR1 DFQATT and CDR2 SNEGSKA come from the germline V gene (reference sequence). The CDR3 nucleotides are TGCAGTGCCTTAGATACGCAGTATTTT. Translating gives CSALDTQYF.

The chain is built from TRBV6-1 and TRBJ1-1; D is ambiguous. V lost 6 bases and J 0 bases, leaving 8 bases between the germline ends. The CDR3 consists of 13 residues. CDR1 is MNHNS and CDR2 is SASEGT in the germline V gene. CDR3 in amino acids: CASRGSMNTEAFF. In DNA, the CDR3 is TGTGCCAGCAGGGGCAGCATGAACACTGAAGCTTTCTTT.

The table lists this clone with a few counts. This chain's CDR3 is CASSSALDPNTGELFF. In nucleotides, the CDR3 is TGCGCCAGCAGCTCGGCGTTGGACCCGAACACCGGGGAGCTGTTTTTT. The V gene is TRBV5-1, the J gene TRBJ2-2; D ambiguous. The germline V gene encodes CDR1 SGHRS and CDR2 YFSETQ. The CDR3 runs to 16 residues. The V gene lost 3 bases and the J gene lost 0 bases, with 12 bases spanning the gap.

The chain uses TRBV7-6 and TRBJ1-2; no clear D. The germline V gene has CDR1 SGHVS and CDR2 FNYEAQ. The CDR3 runs to 13 residues. V was cut by 3 bases and J by 8 bases, with 13 bases left in between. Here the CDR3 reads CASSFHRMGGYTF. The CDR3 DNA sequence: TGTGCCAGCAGCTTTCACCGGATGGGCGGCTACACCTTC.

The chain combines TRBV5-4 with TRBJ1-1; possible D gene TRBD1, 6 bases. The germline V gene has CDR1 SGHNT and CDR2 YYREEE (reference sequence). Trimming cost V 2 bases and J 11 bases, with 13 bases left between them. The CDR3 sequence is 12 residues long. CDR3 region: CASSFAGGKAFF. CDR3 in DNA: TGTGCCAGCAGCTTCGCGGGGGGCAAGGCTTTCTTT.

The CDR3 sequence is CAWSPRGHSTDTQYF. The DNA for the CDR3 is TGTGCCTGGAGTCCAAGAGGACACTCCACAGATACGCAGTATTTT. The rearrangement links TRBV30 to TRBJ2-3; perhaps TRBD1 as D (5 bases). The CDR3 spans 15 residues. Per the germline V gene, CDR1 is GTSNPN and CDR2 is SVGIG (reference sequence). Trimming stripped 2 bases from V and 2 bases from J, with 14 bases between.

CDR3 in amino acids: CASRLTAGGNTEAFF. The CDR3, as DNA: TGTGCAAGTCGCTTGACAGCCGGGGGGAACACTGAAGCTTTCTTT. This chain connects TRBV12-2 to TRBJ1-1. TRBV12-2 is annotated as a pseudogene. The CDR3 covers 15 residues.

The genes are TRBV25-1 and TRBJ2-7; perhaps TRBD2 as D (6 bases). CDR1 and CDR2 from the germline V gene are MGHDK and SYGVNS. Trimming stripped 0 bases from V and 7 bases from J, with 10 bases between. This CDR3 has 13 residues. This CDR3 is CASSEYIGGEQYF. The CDR3 nucleotides are TGTGCCAGCAGTGAATATATCGGGGGAGAGCAGTACTTC.

The chain recombines TRBV6-4 with TRBJ1-3; D not certain. CDR1 and CDR2 from the germline V gene are MRHNA and SNTAGT. This CDR3 region has 17 residues. With 0 bases removed from V and 4 bases from J, the gap between germline ends came to 16 bases. CDR3 protein: CASSDSKVPHQGNTIYF. In DNA form, the CDR3 reads TGTGCCAGCAGTGACTCGAAGGTTCCACACCAGGGAAACACCATATATTTT.

V gene TRBV7-2 combines with J gene TRBJ2-7, with D tentatively TRBD2 (5 bases). Germline CDR1 SGHTA, CDR2 FQGNSA. The V and J ends lost 0 bases and 4 bases respectively, with 7 bases between them. This CDR3 spans 13 amino acids. In DNA, the CDR3 is TGTGCCAGCAGCTTAGCGGGAGCTTACGAGCAGTACTTC. Its translation: CASSLAGAYEQYF.

The rearrangement links TRBV25-1 to TRBJ1-5; TRBD1 agrees at 8 bases. In germline, CDR1 is MGHDK, CDR2 SYGVNS. The CDR3 spans 17 residues. V shed 1 base and J 3 bases; nucleotides not matched to a gene: 8. CDR3 nucleotide sequence: TGTGCCAGCAGTGAATCTGGGGGACAGGCCCCCAATCAGCCCCAGCATTTT. This sequence encodes CASSESGGQAPNQPQHF.

CDR3 region: CASSPRGWAGPYEQYF. The CDR3 coding sequence is TGTGCCAGCAGCCCGCGGGGGTGGGCCGGGCCCTACGAGCAGTACTTC. The V call is TRBV11-2, the J call TRBJ2-7; TRBD2 matches at 7 bases. With 5 bases clipped from V and 2 bases from J, the junction kept 12 bases outside the gene matches. This CDR3 has 16 residues. Germline CDR1 is SGHAT and CDR2 is FQNNGV.